This T cell receptor (beta chain) is drawn from a study of T cell responses to AZD1222 COVID-19 vaccine. The wider study: Combined were second doses at about 4 or about 12 weeks.

This clone was counted between two and nine times. Some clones are missing from TCRdb's copy, which holds only in-frame ones; the method was immunoSEQ multiplex PCR. The table has around 90,000 clones, 80% to 90% seen once. The sample was peripheral blood, taken on day 0 of AZD1222 vaccination. This clonotype was sampled from an adult in good health.

CDR3 sequence: CASSLSGVASTAFF. The DNA for the CDR3 is TGCGCCAGCAGTCTGTCGGGGGTGGCGTCGACGGCTTTCTTT. The J gene is TRBJ1-1, the V gene TRBV10-1; D may be TRBD1 (5 bases). V lost 5 bases, J lost 11 bases, and 21 bases lay in between. Germline V gene lookup returns CDR1 WNHNN and CDR2 SYGVQD (reference sequence). The CDR3 loop spans 14 amino acids.